These 28 T cell receptor beta chains originate from one sample sequenced in a study of T cells expressing NK-cell markers. TCRdb reanalyzed the 5' RACE reads, giving one entry per CDR3 protein sequence and no DNA. The clone table shows around 550,000 distinct CDR3 sequences, with the ten largest holding roughly 3.6%. The sequenced sample consisted of blood T cells: a sorted CD56 or NKG2C T cell subset, CD4+ or CD8+ T cells, or bulk PBMC T cells (not recorded which). The receptors were gathered from a man aged 18 to 30 in good health.

The chain combines TRBV3-1 with TRBJ2-7; TCRdb selects TRBD1, and the lack of DNA leaves this call unchecked. The CDR3 covers 13 residues. Germline CDR1 is LGHDT and CDR2 is YNNKEL (reference sequence). This chain's CDR3 is CASSQEYDRAQYF.

The chain carries TRBV5-1 and TRBJ2-1. This CDR3 spans 15 amino acids. Per the germline V gene, CDR1 is SGHRS and CDR2 is YFSETQ. This CDR3 reads CASSLAGVNYNEQFF.

The rearrangement uses TRBV4-3 and TRBJ2-1. Germline-derived CDR1 and CDR2 are LGHNA and YSLEER. The CDR3 totals 16 residues. The CDR3 is CASSQSASSSYNEQFF.

This chain links TRBV6-1 with TRBJ1-5; TCRdb's D call, TRBD1, is unchecked because there is no DNA. Germline loops: CDR1 MNHNS, CDR2 SASEGT. This CDR3 has 15 residues. Here the CDR3 reads CASTSVSGDSQPQHF.

The chain uses TRBV14 and TRBJ2-3; TCRdb outputs TRBD2, but without DNA this stays unchecked. Germline V gene lookup returns CDR1 SGHDN and CDR2 FVKESK. This CDR3 has 15 residues. The CDR3 region is CASSRTSLNTDTQYF. The variable domain in full, with the rest retrieved from reference TRBV14 and TRBJ2-3, is EAGVTQFPSHSVIEKGQTVTLRCDPISGHDNLYWYRRVMGKEIKFLLHFVKESKQDESGMPNNRFLAERTGGTYSTLKVQPAELEDSGVYFCASSRTSLNTDTQYFGPGTRLTVL.

The chain carries TRBV7-6 and TRBJ2-1. CDR3 length: 17 amino acids. The germline V gene encodes CDR1 SGHVS and CDR2 FNYEAQ. The CDR3: CASSLSIAASSYNEQFF.

V and J are TRBV20-1 and TRBJ1-4; TCRdb calls TRBD1, which cannot be checked without DNA. Germline lookup yields CDR1 DFQATT and CDR2 SNEGSKA (reference sequence). The CDR3 is 13 amino acids. The CDR3: CSARGGAEEKLFF.

The V call is TRBV29-1, the J call TRBJ2-3; without DNA, the TCRdb call of TRBD2 cannot be checked. Germline CDR1 SQVTM, CDR2 ANQGSEA. There are 14 residues in the CDR3. CDR3 loop: CSGSGRAGADTQYF.

The chain couples TRBV20-1 to TRBJ1-5. CDR1 and CDR2 (germline): DFQATT, SNEGSKA (reference sequence). The CDR3 sequence is 15 residues long. The CDR3 here is CSARAAGPNNQPQHF.

The chain links TRBV7-8 to TRBJ2-7; lacking DNA, the TRBD2 call made by TCRdb goes unchecked. There are 16 residues in the CDR3. From germline, CDR1 is SGHVS and CDR2 FQNEAQ. CDR3 region: CASRLGPVAVTEEQYF. The entire variable domain, with the rest obtained from reference TRBV7-8 and TRBJ2-7, is as follows: GAGVSQSPRYKVAKRGQDVALRCDPISGHVSLFWYQQALGQGPEFLTYFQNEAQLDKSGLPSDRFFAERPEGSVSTLKIQRTQQEDSAVYLCASRLGPVAVTEEQYFGPGTRLTVT.

The CDR3 loop is CSARDPWSGAEQFF. The gene calls are TRBV20-1 and TRBJ2-1; with no DNA, the TCRdb D assignment of TRBD2 cannot be verified. The CDR3 contains 14 residues. The germline V gene has CDR1 DFQATT and CDR2 SNEGSKA (reference sequence).

The rearrangement links TRBV30 to TRBJ2-1; TCRdb's D call of TRBD2 is untestable without DNA. The CDR3 runs to 14 residues. The germline V gene encodes CDR1 GTSNPN and CDR2 SVGIG (reference sequence). This chain's CDR3 is CAWRGGRAITEQFF. The full variable domain, rest sourced from reference TRBV30 and TRBJ2-1, is SQTIHQWPATLVQPVGSPLSLECTVEGTSNPNLYWYRQAAGRGLQLLFYSVGIGQISSEVPQNLSASRPQDRQFILSSKKLLLSDSGFYLCAWRGGRAITEQFFGPGTRLTVL.

This chain links TRBV7-8 with TRBJ2-7; TCRdb calls TRBD1, which cannot be checked without DNA. Germline CDR1 and CDR2: SGHVS and FQNEAQ. CDR3 length: 15 residues. The CDR3: CASSSPGQGVHEQYF.

The rearrangement links TRBV9 to TRBJ2-6; TCRdb's assignment of TRBD1 cannot be checked, as there is no DNA. This CDR3 has 18 residues. The germline V gene encodes CDR1 SGDLS and CDR2 YYNGEE. CDR3 loop: CASSSYRGRGSGANVLTF. The full variable domain, completed using reference TRBV9 and TRBJ2-6, is DSGVTQTPKHLITATGQRVTLRCSPRSGDLSVYWYQQSLDQGLQFLIQYYNGEERAKGNILERFSAQQFPDLHSELNLSSLELGDSALYFCASSSYRGRGSGANVLTFGAGSRLTVL.

The chain joins TRBV5-1 to TRBJ2-1; TCRdb indicates TRBD1, and absent DNA this call remains unverified. The CDR3 length is 15 residues. CDR1 is SGHRS and CDR2 is YFSETQ in the germline V gene. The CDR3 sequence: CASSFGTGGYNEQFF.

V and J are TRBV12-3 or TRBV12-4 and TRBJ2-2; with no DNA, the TCRdb D assignment of TRBD2 cannot be verified. The CDR3 is 16 residues long. CDR3 amino acids: CASSLGTSGRVGELFF.

The chain carries TRBV6-4 and TRBJ1-1. The CDR3 consists of 15 residues. Germline-derived CDR1 and CDR2 are MRHNA and SNTAGT. The chain's CDR3 is CASTEGGVLYTEAFF.

The V gene is TRBV6-5, the J gene TRBJ2-5; TCRdb returns TRBD1, unconfirmable since there is no DNA. CDR3 size: 17 residues. CDR1 is MNHEY and CDR2 is SVGAGI in the germline V gene. The CDR3 spells CASSYSNPGGHQETQYF.

The chain is built from TRBV28 and TRBJ2-3; absent DNA, TCRdb's TRBD2 call cannot be checked. The length of the CDR3 is 19 residues. CDR1 is MDHEN, CDR2 SYDVKM, per germline. The CDR3 sequence: CASSSWTSGRAVVPDTQYF.

This rearrangement joins TRBV30 to TRBJ2-6; there is no DNA to check the TCRdb D call of TRBD1. CDR3 size: 14 residues. From germline, CDR1 is GTSNPN and CDR2 SVGIG (reference sequence). The CDR3 spells CAWSAGIGANVLTF.

The chain joins TRBV11-1 to TRBJ2-5; TCRdb designates TRBD1, a call that cannot be tested without DNA. The germline gives CDR1 SGHAT, CDR2 FQDESV (reference sequence). This CDR3 contains 20 residues. CDR3 residues: CASSLRGSKNRGQEQETQYF.

J is TRBJ2-5 and V is TRBV10-2; the TCRdb call, TRBD2, lacks DNA for checking. The germline V gene encodes CDR1 WSHSY and CDR2 SAAADI. The length of the CDR3 is 16 residues. The CDR3 protein is CASSESWREVQETQYF.

The rearrangement uses TRBV20-1 and TRBJ2-3; the TCRdb D gene call, TRBD1, has no DNA to confirm it. CDR1 is DFQATT and CDR2 is SNEGSKA in the germline V gene (reference sequence). The CDR3 has 17 residues. The CDR3 region is CSATRQGRLPSTDTQYF.

The V gene is TRBV19, the J gene TRBJ2-7. Per germline, CDR1 LNHDA and CDR2 SQIVND (reference sequence). The CDR3 has 16 residues. CDR3 region: CASSSYRTESSYEQYF.

The rearrangement links TRBV4-3 to TRBJ1-4. The CDR3 contains 17 residues. Germline V CDR1 and CDR2: LGHNA, YSLEER. The CDR3 region is CASSQGTWAAGDEKLFF.

The V gene is TRBV12-3 or TRBV12-4, the J gene TRBJ2-5; TCRdb designates TRBD2, a call that cannot be tested without DNA. This CDR3 has 17 residues. CDR3 residues: CASSMPGGLREQETQYF.

The chain uses TRBV7-6 and TRBJ2-1; the D call from TCRdb, TRBD2, cannot be confirmed without DNA. Looked up from germline, CDR1 is SGHVS and CDR2 is FNYEAQ. CDR3 size: 16 residues. This CDR3 is CASSLGLAGGNNEQFF.

The chain links TRBV27 to TRBJ2-2; checking the TCRdb D call of TRBD2 is not possible without DNA. The CDR3 has 14 amino acids. Germline-derived CDR1 and CDR2 are MNHEY and SMNVEV (reference sequence). CDR3 sequence reads: CASTGGGWTGELFF.